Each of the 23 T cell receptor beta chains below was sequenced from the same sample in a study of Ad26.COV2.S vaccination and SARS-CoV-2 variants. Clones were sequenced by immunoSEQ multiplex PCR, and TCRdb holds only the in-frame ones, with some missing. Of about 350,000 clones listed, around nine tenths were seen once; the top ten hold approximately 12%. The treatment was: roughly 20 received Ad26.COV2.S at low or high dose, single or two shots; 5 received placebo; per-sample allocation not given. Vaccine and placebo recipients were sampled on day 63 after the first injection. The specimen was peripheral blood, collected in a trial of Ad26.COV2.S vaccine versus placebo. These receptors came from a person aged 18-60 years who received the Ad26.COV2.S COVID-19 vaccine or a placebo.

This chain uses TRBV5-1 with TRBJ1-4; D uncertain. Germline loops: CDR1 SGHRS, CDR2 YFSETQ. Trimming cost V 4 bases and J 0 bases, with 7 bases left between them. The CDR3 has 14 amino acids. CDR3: CASSPEATNEKLFF. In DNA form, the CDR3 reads TGCGCCAGCAGCCCTGAAGCAACTAATGAAAAACTGTTTTTT.

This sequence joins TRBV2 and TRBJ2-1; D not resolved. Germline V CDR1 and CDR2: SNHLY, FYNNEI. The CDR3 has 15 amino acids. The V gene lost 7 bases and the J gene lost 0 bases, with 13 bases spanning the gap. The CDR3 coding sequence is TGTGCCAGCATGTGGGCAGAATCCTCCTACAATGAGCAGTTCTTC. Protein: CASMWAESSYNEQFF.

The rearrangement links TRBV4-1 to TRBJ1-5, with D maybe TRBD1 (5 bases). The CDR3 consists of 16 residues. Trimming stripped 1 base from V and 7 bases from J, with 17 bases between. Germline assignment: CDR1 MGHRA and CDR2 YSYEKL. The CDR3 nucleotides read TGCGCCAGCAGCCAAGGGGCCCCAGGGCTCAACCAGCCCCAGCATTTT. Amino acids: CASSQGAPGLNQPQHF.

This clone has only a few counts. DNA for the CDR3: TGTGCCAGTAGACTCGGGACAGGGGCCGGGGAGCTGTTTTTT. Amino acids: CASRLGTGAGELFF. This chain joins TRBV19 and TRBJ2-2, with 10 bases fitting TRBD1. The length of the CDR3 is 14 residues. In germline, CDR1 is LNHDA, CDR2 SQIVND (reference sequence). Trimming removed 6 bases from V and 6 bases from J; junction bases left unmatched: 4.

CDR3 sequence reads: CASSLIDRGVTEAFF. DNA for the CDR3: TGTGCCAGCAGCTTAATCGACAGGGGAGTCACTGAAGCTTTCTTT. The chain joins TRBV11-2 to TRBJ1-1; 8 nucleotides match TRBD1. CDR1 is SGHAT, CDR2 FQNNGV, per germline. After removal of 2 bases from V and 4 bases from J, the junction contained 6 bases not matched to a gene. This CDR3 has 15 residues.

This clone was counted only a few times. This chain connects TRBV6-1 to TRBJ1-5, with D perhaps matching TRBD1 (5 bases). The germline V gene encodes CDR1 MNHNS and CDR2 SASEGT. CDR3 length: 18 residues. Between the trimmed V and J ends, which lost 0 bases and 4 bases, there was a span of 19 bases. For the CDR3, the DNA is TGTGCCAGCAGTGAAGCTGCTGTAGTGGGCAGGGTGAATCAGCCCCAGCATTTT. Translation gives CASSEAAVVGRVNQPQHF.

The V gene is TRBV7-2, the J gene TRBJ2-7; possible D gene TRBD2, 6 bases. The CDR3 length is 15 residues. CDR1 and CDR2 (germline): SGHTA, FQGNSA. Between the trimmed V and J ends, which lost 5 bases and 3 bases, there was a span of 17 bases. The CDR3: CASSPSPGLGYEQYF. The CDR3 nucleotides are TGTGCCAGCAGCCCTAGCCCGGGACTGGGCTACGAGCAGTACTTC.

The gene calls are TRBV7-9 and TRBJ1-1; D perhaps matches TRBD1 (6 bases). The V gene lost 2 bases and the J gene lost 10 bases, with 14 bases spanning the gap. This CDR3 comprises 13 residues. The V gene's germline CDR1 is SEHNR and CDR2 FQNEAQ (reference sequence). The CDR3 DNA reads TGTGCCAGCAGCTTACCCCAGGGGCTCATAGCTTTCTTT. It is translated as CASSLPQGLIAFF.

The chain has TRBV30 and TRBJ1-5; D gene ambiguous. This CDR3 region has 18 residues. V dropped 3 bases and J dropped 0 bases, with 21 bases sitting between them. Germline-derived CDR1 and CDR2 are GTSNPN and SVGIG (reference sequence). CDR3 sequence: CAWSAAGLGLYSNQPQHF. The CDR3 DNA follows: TGTGCCTGGAGCGCCGCGGGCCTCGGTTTATATAGCAATCAGCCCCAGCATTTT.

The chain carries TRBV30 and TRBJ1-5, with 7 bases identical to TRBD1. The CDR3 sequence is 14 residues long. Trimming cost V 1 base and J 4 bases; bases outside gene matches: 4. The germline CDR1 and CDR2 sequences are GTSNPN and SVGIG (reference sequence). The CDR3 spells CAWSAGQWNQPQHF. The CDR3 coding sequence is TGTGCCTGGAGTGCGGGACAGTGGAATCAGCCCCAGCATTTT.

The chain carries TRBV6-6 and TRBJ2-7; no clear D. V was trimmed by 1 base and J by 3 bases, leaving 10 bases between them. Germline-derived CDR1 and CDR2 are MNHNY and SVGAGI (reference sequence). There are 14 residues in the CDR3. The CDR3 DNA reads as TGTGCCAGCAGTTACTTCCAGTATGGCTACGAGCAGTACTTC. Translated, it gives CASSYFQYGYEQYF.

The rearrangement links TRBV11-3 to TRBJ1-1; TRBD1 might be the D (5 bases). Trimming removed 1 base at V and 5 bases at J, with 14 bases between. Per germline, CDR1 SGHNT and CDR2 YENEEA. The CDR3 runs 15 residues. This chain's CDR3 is CASSLGGTGVTEAFF. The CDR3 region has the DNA TGTGCCAGCAGCTTAGGAGGCACGGGGGTAACTGAAGCTTTCTTT.

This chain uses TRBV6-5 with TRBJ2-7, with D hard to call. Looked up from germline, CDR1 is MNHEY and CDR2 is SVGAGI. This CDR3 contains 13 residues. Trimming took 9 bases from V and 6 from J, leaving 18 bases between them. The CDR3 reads CARLGTHPLEQYF. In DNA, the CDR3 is TGTGCCAGGCTAGGAACCCACCCCCTCGAGCAGTACTTC.

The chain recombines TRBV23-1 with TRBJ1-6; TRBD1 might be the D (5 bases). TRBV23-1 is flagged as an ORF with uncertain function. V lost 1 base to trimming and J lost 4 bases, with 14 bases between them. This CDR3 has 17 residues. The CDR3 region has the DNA TGCGCCAGCAGTCAATGCCCAGGGAACCTTTATAATTCACCCCTCCACTTT. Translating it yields CASSQCPGNLYNSPLHF.

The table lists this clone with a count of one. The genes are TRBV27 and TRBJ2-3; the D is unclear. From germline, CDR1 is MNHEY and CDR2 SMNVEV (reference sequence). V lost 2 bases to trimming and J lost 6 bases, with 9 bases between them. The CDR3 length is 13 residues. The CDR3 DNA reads TGTGCCAGCAGTTTAGGGTACTCCGATACGCAGTATTTT. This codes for CASSLGYSDTQYF.

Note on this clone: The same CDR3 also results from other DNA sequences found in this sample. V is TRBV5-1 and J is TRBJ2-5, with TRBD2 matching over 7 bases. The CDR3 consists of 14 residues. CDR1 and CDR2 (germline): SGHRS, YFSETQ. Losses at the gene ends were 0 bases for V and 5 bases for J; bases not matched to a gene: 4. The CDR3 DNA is TGCGCCAGCAGCTTGGGCGGGAGTGGGGAGACCCAGTACTTC. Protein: CASSLGGSGETQYF.

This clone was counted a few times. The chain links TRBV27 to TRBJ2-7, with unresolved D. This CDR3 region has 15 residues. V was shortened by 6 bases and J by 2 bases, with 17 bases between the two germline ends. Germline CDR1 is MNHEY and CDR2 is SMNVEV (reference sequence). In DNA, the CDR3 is TGTGCCAGCAGAAGGGTGGCACAGACCACCTACGAGCAGTACTTC. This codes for CASRRVAQTTYEQYF.

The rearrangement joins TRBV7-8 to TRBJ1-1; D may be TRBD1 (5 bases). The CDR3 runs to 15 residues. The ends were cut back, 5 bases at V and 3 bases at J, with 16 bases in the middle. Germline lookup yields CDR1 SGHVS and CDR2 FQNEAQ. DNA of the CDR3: TGTGCCAGCAGCCAGAACAGGCCATTGTACACTGAAGCTTTCTTT. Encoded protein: CASSQNRPLYTEAFF.

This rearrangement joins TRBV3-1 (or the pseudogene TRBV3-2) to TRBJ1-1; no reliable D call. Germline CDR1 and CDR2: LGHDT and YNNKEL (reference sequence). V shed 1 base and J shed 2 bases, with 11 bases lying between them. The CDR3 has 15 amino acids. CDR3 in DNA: TGTGCCAGCAGCCAAGCCGGGTGGGGAAACACTGAAGCTTTCTTT. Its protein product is CASSQAGWGNTEAFF.

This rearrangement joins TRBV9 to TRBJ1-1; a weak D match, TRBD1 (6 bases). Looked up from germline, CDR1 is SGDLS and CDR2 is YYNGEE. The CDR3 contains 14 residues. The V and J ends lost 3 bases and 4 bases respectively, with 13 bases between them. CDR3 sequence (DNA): TGTGCCAGCAGCGCCTCAGGGGCCGGCACTGAAGCTTTCTTT. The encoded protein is CASSASGAGTEAFF.

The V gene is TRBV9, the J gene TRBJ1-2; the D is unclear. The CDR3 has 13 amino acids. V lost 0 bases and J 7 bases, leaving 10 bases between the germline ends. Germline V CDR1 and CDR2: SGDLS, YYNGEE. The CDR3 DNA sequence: TGTGCCAGCAGCGTAGAGCAGACTGGTGGCTACACCTTC. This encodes CASSVEQTGGYTF.

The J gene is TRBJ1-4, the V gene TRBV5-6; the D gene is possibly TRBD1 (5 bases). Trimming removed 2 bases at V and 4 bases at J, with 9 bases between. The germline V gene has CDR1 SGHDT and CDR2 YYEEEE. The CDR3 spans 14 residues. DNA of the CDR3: TGTGCCAGCAGCTTAAGGGGTTTTAATGAAAAACTGTTTTTT. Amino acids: CASSLRGFNEKLFF.

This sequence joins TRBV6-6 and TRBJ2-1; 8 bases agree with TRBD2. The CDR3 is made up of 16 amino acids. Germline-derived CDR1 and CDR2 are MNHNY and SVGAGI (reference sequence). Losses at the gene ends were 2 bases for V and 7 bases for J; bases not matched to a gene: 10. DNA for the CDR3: TGTGCCAGCAGTTACGCTATCGGGGGGGCCGGAAATGAGCAGTTCTTC. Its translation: CASSYAIGGAGNEQFF.